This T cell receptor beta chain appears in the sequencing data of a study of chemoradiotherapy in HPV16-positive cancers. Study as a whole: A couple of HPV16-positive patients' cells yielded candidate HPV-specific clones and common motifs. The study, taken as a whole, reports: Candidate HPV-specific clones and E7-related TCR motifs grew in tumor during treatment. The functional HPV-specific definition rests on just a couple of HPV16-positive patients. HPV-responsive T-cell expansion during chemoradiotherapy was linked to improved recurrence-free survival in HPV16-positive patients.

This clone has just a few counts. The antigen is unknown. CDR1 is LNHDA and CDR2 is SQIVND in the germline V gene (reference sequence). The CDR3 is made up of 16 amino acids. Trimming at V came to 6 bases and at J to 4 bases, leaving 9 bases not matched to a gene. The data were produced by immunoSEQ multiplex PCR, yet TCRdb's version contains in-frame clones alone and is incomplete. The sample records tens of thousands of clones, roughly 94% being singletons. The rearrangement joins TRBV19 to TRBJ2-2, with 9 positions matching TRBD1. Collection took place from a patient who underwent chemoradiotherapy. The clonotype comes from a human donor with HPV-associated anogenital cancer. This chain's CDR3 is CASSPGTGRITGELFF. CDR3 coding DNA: TGTGCCAGTAGCCCCGGGACAGGGAGAATCACCGGGGAGCTGTTTTTT.